The 25 T cell receptor beta chains presented below share a single source sample, sequenced in a study of T-cell reconstitution after alpha-beta-depleted transplantation in children. Researchers prepared the TCRbeta library using unique molecular identifiers, the study reports. Via MiXCR, TCRdb re-called the PCR reads, giving one row per CDR3 protein. The table shows 200,000 to 300,000 distinct CDR3 sequences, with roughly 8.2% occurring only once. The sequencing here drew on PBMCs, mostly from graft donor cells, taken 180 days after TCRalphabeta/CD19-depleted stem cell transplant. The source of these receptors is a male patient under 18 who had a stem cell transplant for acute lymphoblastic leukemia, so the T cells may come from the graft donor.

This clonotype showed up many times. The chain carries TRBV19 and TRBJ1-5; D is unclear. CDR1 and CDR2 from the germline V gene are LNHDA and SQIVND (reference sequence). The germline V and J ends were trimmed by 6 bases and 0 bases, with 9 bases remaining between them. The CDR3 is made up of 14 amino acids. CDR3 bases: TGTGCCAGTAGCCCCGGGGATAGCAATCAGCCCCAGCATTTT. It yields the protein CASSPGDSNQPQHF.

With regard to this clonotype: A much bigger clone sits one base away, suggesting this may be a read error. The genes are TRBV29-1 and TRBJ2-7, with D perhaps assigned TRBD1 or TRBD2 (6 bases each). The CDR3 extends over 13 amino acids. V lost 4 bases and J 6 bases, leaving 16 bases between the germline ends. The germline gives CDR1 SQVTM, CDR2 ANQGSEA. The CDR3 nucleotides are TGCAGCGTTGGGAGGGACACGGCTGGCGAGCAGTACTTC. Its translation: CSVGRDTAGEQYF.

This clonotype was picked up many times. This chain joins TRBV5-1 and TRBJ2-7, with 8 bases that match TRBD1. V trimming: 4 bases; J trimming: 0 bases; junction bases outside the gene matches: 9. The CDR3 spans 16 residues. Germline loops: CDR1 SGHRS, CDR2 YFSETQ. The CDR3 sequence: CASSPTGQGSSYEQYF. The CDR3 DNA is TGCGCCAGCAGCCCTACAGGACAGGGTAGCTCCTACGAGCAGTACTTC.

Comments on this clonotype: A much larger clonotype is one base distant, so this may be a read error. V gene TRBV19 combines with J gene TRBJ2-6, with 8 nucleotides matching TRBD1. Per germline, CDR1 LNHDA and CDR2 SQIVND (reference sequence). This CDR3 has 18 amino acids. As DNA, the CDR3 is TGTGCCAGTAGGCGCGACAGGGGATTAAGCTCTGGGGCCAACCTCCTGACTTTC. It codes for CASRRDRGLSSGANLLTF. The full variable domain, rest sourced from reference TRBV19 and TRBJ2-6, is DGGITQSPKYLFRKEGQNVTLSCEQNLNHDAMYWYRQDPGQGLRLIYYSQIVNDFQKGDIAEGYSVSREKKESFPLTVTSAQKNPTAFYLCASRRDRGLSSGANLLTFGAGSRLTVL.

As concerns this clonotype: With a much larger clone just one base away, this may be a read error. V usage is TRBV20-1 and J usage is TRBJ1-1, with a weak D call TRBD1 (6 bases). This CDR3 is 14 amino acids long. Trimming left V 1 base short and J 3 bases short, with 12 bases between. Germline V gene lookup returns CDR1 DFQATT and CDR2 SNEGSKA (reference sequence). CDR3 residues: CSARANRVDTEAFF. The DNA for the CDR3 is TGCAGTGCTAGAGCAAACAGGGTGGACACTGAAGCTTTCTTT.

This clonotype was found many times. J is TRBJ2-1 and V is TRBV7-3; tentative D call: TRBD1 (5 bases). The CDR3 loop spans 15 amino acids. V lost 1 base and J lost 6, with 13 bases in between. In germline, CDR1 is SGHTA, CDR2 FQGTGA. CDR3 sequence: CASSLNQGDGNEQFF. CDR3 coding DNA: TGTGCCAGCAGCTTAAATCAAGGGGATGGCAATGAGCAGTTCTTC.

This clonotype was seen at least ten times. The chain combines TRBV7-9 with TRBJ2-2, with no clear D. The CDR3 has 13 amino acids. V was pared by 5 bases and J by 5 bases, with 9 bases between. The germline gives CDR1 SEHNR, CDR2 FQNEAQ (reference sequence). The CDR3 loop is CASSLQATGELFF. The CDR3 DNA follows: TGTGCCAGCAGCCTGCAGGCAACCGGGGAGCTGTTTTTT.

This clonotype was counted at least ten times. V is TRBV28 and J is TRBJ1-5; TRBD1 matches 7 bases. The junction had 6 bases not matched to a gene; V was cut back by 3 bases and J by 16 bases. The CDR3 has 11 amino acids. Germline V gene sequence: CDR1 MDHEN, CDR2 SYDVKM. For the CDR3, the DNA is TGTGCCAGCAGTTTCCGCGGGACAGAACATTTT. Translation gives CASSFRGTEHF.

This clonotype was detected ten times or more. This chain links TRBV20-1 with TRBJ2-5; 14 nucleotides agree with TRBD2. Trimming removed 3 bases from V and 2 bases from J; junction bases left unmatched: 2. The CDR3 has 15 amino acids. Germline V gene data show CDR1 as DFQATT and CDR2 as SNEGSKA (reference sequence). In DNA form, the CDR3 reads TGCAGTGCTAGGGGACTAGCGGGGGTTCAAGAGACCCAGTACTTC. As protein: CSARGLAGVQETQYF.

V gene TRBV10-3 combines with J gene TRBJ2-7; no clear D. In germline, CDR1 is ENHRY, CDR2 SYGVKD. This CDR3 spans 14 amino acids. Between the trimmed V and J ends, which lost 4 bases and 2 bases, there was a span of 12 bases. In DNA, the CDR3 is TGTGCCATCAGTGGGGTCGGCATCCCCTACGAGCAGTACTTC. This translates into CAISGVGIPYEQYF.

This clonotype was seen at least ten times. The J gene is TRBJ2-1, the V gene TRBV11-2; TRBD2 agrees at 12 bases. Per germline, CDR1 SGHAT and CDR2 FQNNGV. With V trimmed by 0 bases and J by 7 bases, 7 bases remained unmatched. The length of the CDR3 is 17 residues. The CDR3 sequence: CASSLEGFLAGGNEQFF. The CDR3 DNA reads TGTGCCAGCAGCTTAGAAGGCTTCCTAGCGGGGGGGAATGAGCAGTTCTTC.

This clonotype was seen only a few times. The chain uses TRBV19 and TRBJ1-1; a possible D gene is TRBD1 (5 bases). Trimming removed 3 bases from V and 5 bases from J, with 10 bases in between. Germline values: CDR1 LNHDA, CDR2 SQIVND (reference sequence). The CDR3 contains 13 residues. CDR3 loop: CASSIGAGTEAFF. Here the CDR3 DNA reads TGTGCCAGTAGTATCGGGGCAGGAACTGAAGCTTTCTTT.

In this sample, this clonotype turned up many times. The rearrangement uses TRBV4-3 and TRBJ1-6; no reliable D call. From germline, CDR1 is LGHNA and CDR2 YSLEER. The V end lost 1 base, the J end lost 5 bases, and 9 bases lay between the germline ends. The CDR3 extends over 15 amino acids. CDR3 DNA: TGCGCCAGCAGCCAAGGGGAGAGACATAATTCACCCCTCCACTTT. Protein sequence: CASSQGERHNSPLHF.

The sample holds many counts of this clonotype. The V and J genes are TRBV3-1 and TRBJ2-7; D is unresolved. Germline V gives CDR1 LGHDT, CDR2 YNNKEL (reference sequence). V was cut by 3 bases and J by 2 bases, with 11 bases left in between. The CDR3 loop spans 14 amino acids. The CDR3 nucleotides are TGTGCCAGCAGCCAGACGTCGAACACCTACGAGCAGTACTTC. Translation: CASSQTSNTYEQYF.

The table lists this clonotype with many counts. The chain recombines TRBV28 with TRBJ2-7; D call uncertain. The CDR3 is made up of 13 amino acids. Germline CDR1 MDHEN, CDR2 SYDVKM. Trimming pared 1 base from V and 6 bases from J, leaving 10 bases between. This chain's CDR3 is CASSLSSPTEQYF. The CDR3 DNA reads as TGTGCCAGCAGTTTATCTAGTCCCACCGAGCAGTACTTC.

This clonotype has a count of ten or more. This chain links TRBV25-1 with TRBJ2-1, with TRBD1 identical over 10 bases. V shed 5 bases and J 3 bases; nucleotides not matched to a gene: 7. Germline-derived CDR1 and CDR2 are MGHDK and SYGVNS. The CDR3 totals 16 residues. The CDR3 loop is CASSTPGTGDYNEQFF. Here the CDR3 DNA reads TGTGCCAGCAGTACCCCTGGGACAGGGGACTACAATGAGCAGTTCTTC.

This clonotype turned up a few times. V gene TRBV7-6 combines with J gene TRBJ2-7, with 10 bases aligning to TRBD1. Trimming removed 5 bases from V and 6 bases from J; junction bases left unmatched: 10. Germline loops: CDR1 SGHVS, CDR2 FNYEAQ. The CDR3 covers 15 residues. Here the CDR3 DNA reads TGTGCCAGCAGCGGGGGGGGGACAGGGGAGGGCGAGCAGTACTTC. Amino acids: CASSGGGTGEGEQYF. The full variable domain, completed using reference TRBV7-6 and TRBJ2-7, is GAGVSQSPRYKVTKRGQDVALRCDPISGHVSLYWYRQALGQGPEFLTYFNYEAQQDKSGLPNDRFSAERPEGSISTLTIQRTEQRDSAMYRCASSGGGTGEGEQYFGPGTRLTVT.

This clonotype showed up many times. The V call is TRBV25-1, the J call TRBJ1-2, with D unclear. The V end lost 2 bases, the J end lost 6 bases, and 10 bases lay between the germline ends. CDR1 MGHDK and CDR2 SYGVNS come from the germline V gene. This CDR3 has 13 amino acids. CDR3: CASSESWTHGYTF. The CDR3 region has the DNA TGTGCCAGCAGTGAAAGCTGGACCCATGGCTACACCTTC.

The sample holds many counts of this clonotype. The chain recombines TRBV12-3 or TRBV12-4 with TRBJ1-5; a possible D gene is TRBD1 (5 bases). The CDR3 is 15 amino acids. The V gene lost 5 bases and the J gene lost 1 base, with 12 bases spanning the gap. This CDR3 is CASSQYRSSNQPQHF. CDR3 in DNA: TGTGCCAGCAGTCAGTACAGGAGCAGCAATCAGCCCCAGCATTTT.

The sample holds many counts of this clonotype. The gene calls are TRBV4-1 and TRBJ1-1, with unresolved D. V lost 2 bases to trimming and J lost 1 base, with 11 bases between them. This CDR3 region has 15 residues. Germline loops: CDR1 MGHRA, CDR2 YSYEKL. CDR3 in amino acids: CASSQQPSPNTEAFF. CDR3 coding DNA: TGCGCCAGCAGCCAACAACCCTCCCCGAACACTGAAGCTTTCTTT.

In its sample, this clonotype was seen many times. The rearrangement joins TRBV7-9 to TRBJ2-1, with TRBD1 identical over 9 bases. The germline V gene encodes CDR1 SEHNR and CDR2 FQNEAQ (reference sequence). CDR3 length: 16 residues. V was clipped by 5 bases and J by 7 bases; unmatched bases: 12. The CDR3 coding sequence is TGTGCCAGCAGCAGTACAGGGGGCGGACCTCGGAATGAGCAGTTCTTC. Translation: CASSSTGGGPRNEQFF.

This clonotype occurred many times. The rearrangement uses TRBV29-1 and TRBJ1-2; 11 bases map to TRBD1. V was clipped by 7 bases and J by 4 bases; unmatched bases: 8. There are 14 residues in the CDR3. The V gene's germline CDR1 is SQVTM and CDR2 ANQGSEA. CDR3 DNA sequence: TGCAGCGGGACTGGACAGGGGGCGGGCTATGGCTACACCTTC. Amino acids: CSGTGQGAGYGYTF. Complete variable domain (other parts from reference TRBV29-1 and TRBJ1-2): SAVISQKPSRDICQRGTSLTIQCQVDSQVTMMFWYRQQPGQSLTLIATANQGSEATYESGFVIDKFPISRPNLTFSTLTVSNMSPEDSSIYLCSGTGQGAGYGYTFGSGTRLTVV.

With respect to this clonotype: This may be a read error: a much more frequent sequence differs by one nucleotide. The chain joins TRBV12-3 or TRBV12-4 to TRBJ2-2, with 15 bases fitting TRBD2. Trimming took 8 bases from V and 3 from J; bases not matched to a gene: 10. The CDR3 is 18 amino acids. This CDR3 is CASASGTSGRTYTGELFF. The CDR3 nucleotides read TGTGCCAGCGCCTCCGGGACTAGCGGGAGGACGTACACCGGGGAGCTGTTTTTT.

This clonotype was counted many times. This chain joins TRBV20-1 and TRBJ2-3, with 10 nucleotides matching TRBD2. This CDR3 contains 15 residues. Germline assignment: CDR1 DFQATT and CDR2 SNEGSKA (reference sequence). J gave up 7 bases and V 6 bases, and 13 bases lay outside the gene matches. CDR3 bases: TGCAGTGCATCAAGGGCAGCGGGGGGGCCTAATACGCAGTATTTT. Its protein is CSASRAAGGPNTQYF.

This clonotype appeared many times. The chain uses TRBV5-6 and TRBJ2-7; D not certain. Looked up from germline, CDR1 is SGHDT and CDR2 is YYEEEE. V dropped 2 bases and J dropped 6 bases, with 18 bases sitting between them. There are 15 residues in the CDR3. The CDR3 here is CASSLVGMFVGEQYF. CDR3 nucleotides: TGTGCCAGCAGCTTAGTGGGGATGTTCGTCGGCGAGCAGTACTTC.